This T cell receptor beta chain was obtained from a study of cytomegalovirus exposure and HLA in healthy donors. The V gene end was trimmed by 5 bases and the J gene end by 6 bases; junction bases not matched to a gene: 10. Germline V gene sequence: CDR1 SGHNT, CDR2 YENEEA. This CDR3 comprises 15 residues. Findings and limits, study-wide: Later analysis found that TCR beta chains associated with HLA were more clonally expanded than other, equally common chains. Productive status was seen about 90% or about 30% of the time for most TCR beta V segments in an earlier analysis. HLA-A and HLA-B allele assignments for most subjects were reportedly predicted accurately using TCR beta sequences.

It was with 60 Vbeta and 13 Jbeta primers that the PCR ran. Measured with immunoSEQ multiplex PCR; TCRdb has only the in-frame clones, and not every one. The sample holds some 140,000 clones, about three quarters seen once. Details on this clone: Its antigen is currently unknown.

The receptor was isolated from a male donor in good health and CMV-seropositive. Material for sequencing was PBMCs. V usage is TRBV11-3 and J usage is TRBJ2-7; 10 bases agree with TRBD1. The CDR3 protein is CASSPGPGQGREQYF. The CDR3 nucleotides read TGTGCCAGCAGCCCCGGACCGGGACAGGGGCGCGAGCAGTACTTC.